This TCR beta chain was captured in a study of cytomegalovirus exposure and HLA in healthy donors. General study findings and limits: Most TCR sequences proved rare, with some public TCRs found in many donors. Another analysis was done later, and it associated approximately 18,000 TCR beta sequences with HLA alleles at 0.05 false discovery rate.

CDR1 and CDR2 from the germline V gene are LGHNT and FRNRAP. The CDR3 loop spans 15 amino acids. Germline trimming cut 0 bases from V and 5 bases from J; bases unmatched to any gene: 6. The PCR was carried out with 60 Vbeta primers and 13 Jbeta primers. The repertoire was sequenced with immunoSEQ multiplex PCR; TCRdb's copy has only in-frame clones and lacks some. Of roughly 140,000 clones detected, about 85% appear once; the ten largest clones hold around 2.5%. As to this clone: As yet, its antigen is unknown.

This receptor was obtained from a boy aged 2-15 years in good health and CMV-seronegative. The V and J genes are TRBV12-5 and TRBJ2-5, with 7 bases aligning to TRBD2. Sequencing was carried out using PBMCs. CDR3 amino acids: CASGLVREARETQYF. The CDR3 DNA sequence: TGTGCTAGTGGTTTGGTACGGGAGGCTCGGGAGACCCAGTACTTC.